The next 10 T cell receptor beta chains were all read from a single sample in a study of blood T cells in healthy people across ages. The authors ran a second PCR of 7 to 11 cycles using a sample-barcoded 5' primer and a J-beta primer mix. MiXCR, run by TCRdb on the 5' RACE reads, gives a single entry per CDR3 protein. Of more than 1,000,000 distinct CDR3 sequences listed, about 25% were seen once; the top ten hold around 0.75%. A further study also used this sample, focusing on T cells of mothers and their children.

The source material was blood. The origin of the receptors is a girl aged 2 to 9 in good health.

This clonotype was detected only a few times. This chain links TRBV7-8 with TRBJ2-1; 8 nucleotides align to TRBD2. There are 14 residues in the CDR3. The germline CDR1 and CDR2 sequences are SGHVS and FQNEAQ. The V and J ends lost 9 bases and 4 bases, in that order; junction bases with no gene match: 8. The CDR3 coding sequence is TGTGCCAGTAAAAGCGGGAGCATGTACAATGAGCAGTTCTTC. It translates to CASKSGSMYNEQFF.

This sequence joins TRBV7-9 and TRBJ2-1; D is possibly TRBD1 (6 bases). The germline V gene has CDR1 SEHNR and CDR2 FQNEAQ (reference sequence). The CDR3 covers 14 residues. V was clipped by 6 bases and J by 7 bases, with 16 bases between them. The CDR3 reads CASSWTDVINEQFF. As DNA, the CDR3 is TGTGCCAGCAGTTGGACAGACGTCATTAATGAGCAGTTCTTC.

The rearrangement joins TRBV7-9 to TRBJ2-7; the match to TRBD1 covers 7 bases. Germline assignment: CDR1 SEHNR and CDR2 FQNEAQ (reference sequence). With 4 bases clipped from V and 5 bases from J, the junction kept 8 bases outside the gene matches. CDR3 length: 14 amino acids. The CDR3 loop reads CASSSGTVPDEQYF. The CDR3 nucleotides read TGTGCCAGCAGCTCCGGGACAGTTCCCGACGAGCAGTACTTC.

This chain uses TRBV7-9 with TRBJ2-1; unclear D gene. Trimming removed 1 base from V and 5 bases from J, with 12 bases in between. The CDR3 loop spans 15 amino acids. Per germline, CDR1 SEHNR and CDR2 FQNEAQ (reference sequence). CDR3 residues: CASSLGFRANNEQFF. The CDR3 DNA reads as TGTGCCAGCAGCTTAGGATTTCGTGCGAACAATGAGCAGTTCTTC.

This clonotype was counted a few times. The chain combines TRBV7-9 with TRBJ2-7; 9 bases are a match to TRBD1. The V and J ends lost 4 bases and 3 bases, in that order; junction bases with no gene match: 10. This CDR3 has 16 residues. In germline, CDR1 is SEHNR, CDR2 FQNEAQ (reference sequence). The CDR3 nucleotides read TGTGCCAGCAGCTCTGGGACAGGGCGAAATTTCTACGAGCAGTACTTC. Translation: CASSSGTGRNFYEQYF.

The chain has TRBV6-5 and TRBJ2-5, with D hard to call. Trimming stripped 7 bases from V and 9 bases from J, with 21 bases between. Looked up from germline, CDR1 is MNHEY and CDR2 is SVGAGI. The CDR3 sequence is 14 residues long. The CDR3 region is CASTDGSVAAAQYF. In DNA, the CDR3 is TGTGCCAGCACAGACGGGTCCGTCGCGGCGGCCCAGTACTTC.

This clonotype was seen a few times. The CDR3 bases are TGCAGCGTAAAAGAGGACAGGGGCCTGGGGGAGCAGTACTTC. It codes for CSVKEDRGLGEQYF. The chain combines TRBV29-1 with TRBJ2-5, with 9 bases aligning to TRBD1. The V gene end was trimmed by 6 bases and the J gene end by 11 bases; junction bases not matched to a gene: 16. Looked up from germline, CDR1 is SQVTM and CDR2 is ANQGSEA. The CDR3 is 14 residues long.

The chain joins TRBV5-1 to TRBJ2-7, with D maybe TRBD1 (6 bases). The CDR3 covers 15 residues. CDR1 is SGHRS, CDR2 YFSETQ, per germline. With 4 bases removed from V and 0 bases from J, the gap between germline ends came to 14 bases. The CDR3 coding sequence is TGCGCCAGCAGCCCTGGGACAACCTTCTCCTACGAGCAGTACTTC. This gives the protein CASSPGTTFSYEQYF.

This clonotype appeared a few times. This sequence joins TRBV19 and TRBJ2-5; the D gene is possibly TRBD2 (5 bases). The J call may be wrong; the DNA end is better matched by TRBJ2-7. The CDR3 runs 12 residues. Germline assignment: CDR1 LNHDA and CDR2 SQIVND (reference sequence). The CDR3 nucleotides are TGTGCCAGTAGCTCGGCGAGCGGCGAGCAGTACTTC. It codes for CASSSASGEQYF.

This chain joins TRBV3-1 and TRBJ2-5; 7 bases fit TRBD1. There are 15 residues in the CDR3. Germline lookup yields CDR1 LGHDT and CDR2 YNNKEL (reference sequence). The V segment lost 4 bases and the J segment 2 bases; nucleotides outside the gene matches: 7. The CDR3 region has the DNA TGTGCCAGCAGCCCAAATCTGGACAGGCAAGAGACCCAGTACTTC. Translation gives CASSPNLDRQETQYF.